The 18 T cell receptor beta chains below all came from one sample that was sequenced in a study of cytotoxic CD8 clonotypes in ibrutinib-treated CLL. The table came from immunoSEQ multiplex PCR; TCRdb's copy has only in-frame clones and leaves some out. This table has some 290,000 clones, about 80% appearing once. Here the sequenced sample was PBMCs, taken before ibrutinib treatment. These receptors were obtained from a human donor with chronic lymphocytic leukemia.

The rearrangement joins TRBV18 to TRBJ1-2; D may be TRBD1 (6 bases). Germline assignment: CDR1 KGHSH and CDR2 LQKENI. CDR3 size: 17 residues. Trimming shortened V by 3 bases and J by 6 bases, and 23 bases separated the two germline ends. The CDR3, as DNA: TGTGCCAGCTCACCTTTTTTCAGCCGAAAGGGGGAGGATGGCTACACCTTC. Amino acids: CASSPFFSRKGEDGYTF.

The genes are TRBV4-1 and TRBJ2-5, with D possibly TRBD2 on 5 matching bases. CDR1 is MGHRA and CDR2 is YSYEKL in the germline V gene. V gave up 0 bases and J gave up 5 bases, with 10 bases separating them. The CDR3 contains 14 residues. This CDR3 reads CASSQEGSSETQYF. The CDR3 DNA reads as TGCGCCAGCAGCCAAGAAGGGAGTTCGGAGACCCAGTACTTC.

This clone was seen a single time. This chain joins TRBV18 and TRBJ2-5; possibly TRBD1 or TRBD2 for D (5 bases each). Trimming shortened V by 3 bases and J by 3 bases, and 17 bases separated the two germline ends. The germline V gene encodes CDR1 KGHSH and CDR2 LQKENI. This CDR3 region has 16 residues. CDR3 protein: CASSPGAGTREETQYF. Here the CDR3 DNA reads TGTGCCAGCTCACCTGGGGCAGGGACGAGGGAAGAGACCCAGTACTTC.

The chain has TRBV9 and TRBJ2-5; perhaps TRBD1 as D (6 bases). Germline values: CDR1 SGDLS, CDR2 YYNGEE. V lost 5 bases, J lost 2 bases, and 13 bases lay in between. This CDR3 is 14 amino acids long. CDR3 DNA sequence: TGTGCCAGCAGTCCAGGACAGATACAAGAGACCCAGTACTTC. This gives the protein CASSPGQIQETQYF.

As for this clone: Other DNA variants within this sample encode the same CDR3. The chain has TRBV7-9 and TRBJ1-1; perhaps TRBD1 as D (5 bases). Germline V lookup: CDR1 SEHNR, CDR2 FQNEAQ (reference sequence). The CDR3 is 14 amino acids. V was clipped by 6 bases and J by 1 base, with 12 bases between them. Here the CDR3 reads CASSRVGGNTEAFF. DNA of the CDR3: TGTGCCAGCAGTCGAGTCGGGGGGAACACTGAAGCTTTCTTT. Variable domain in full (rest from reference TRBV7-9 and TRBJ1-1): DTGVSQNPRHKITKRGQNVTFRCDPISEHNRLYWYRQTLGQGPEFLTYFQNEAQLEKSRLLSDRFSAERPKGSFSTLEIQRTEQGDSAMYLCASSRVGGNTEAFFGQGTRLTVV.

The J gene is TRBJ1-1, the V gene TRBV29-1, with D possibly matching TRBD1 (5 bases). The CDR3 has 15 amino acids. The ends were cut back, 2 bases at V and 2 bases at J, with 15 bases in the middle. Looked up from germline, CDR1 is SQVTM and CDR2 is ANQGSEA. As DNA, the CDR3 is TGCAGCGTTGAAAGCAGTCGGGGCGAAAACACTGAAGCTTTCTTT. Translated, it gives CSVESSRGENTEAFF.

The chain employs TRBV25-1 and TRBJ2-5; D may be TRBD1 (6 bases). This CDR3 comprises 16 residues. Between the trimmed V and J ends, which lost 3 bases and 1 base, there was a span of 15 bases. CDR1 and CDR2 (germline): MGHDK, SYGVNS. The CDR3 region has the DNA TGTGCCAGCAGTGACCTCGTACAGGGTCCCCAAGAGACCCAGTACTTC. Its translation is CASSDLVQGPQETQYF.

The genes are TRBV2 and TRBJ1-3; no firm D call. CDR3 length equals 14 residues. Trimming stripped 3 bases from V and 2 bases from J, with 8 bases between. The germline V gene encodes CDR1 SNHLY and CDR2 FYNNEI. The DNA of the CDR3 is TGTGCCAGCAGTGATCGCGGGGCTGGAAACACCATATATTTT. It yields the protein CASSDRGAGNTIYF.

The V and J genes are TRBV9 and TRBJ2-1; D uncertain. V gave up 0 bases and J gave up 3 bases, with 13 bases separating them. CDR3 length: 16 amino acids. Germline V gives CDR1 SGDLS, CDR2 YYNGEE. In nucleotides, the CDR3 is TGTGCCAGCAGCGTAGATAGTCGCGAAATCTACAATGAGCAGTTCTTC. It translates to CASSVDSREIYNEQFF.

The chain couples TRBV25-1 to TRBJ1-2; 12 nucleotides line up with TRBD1. The CDR3 contains 15 residues. CDR1 and CDR2 (germline): MGHDK, SYGVNS. Trimming cost V 5 bases and J 2 bases; bases outside gene matches: 3. The CDR3 nucleotides read TGTGCCAGCAGTTGGGACAGGGGGCAGAACTATGGCTACACCTTC. Translating gives CASSWDRGQNYGYTF.

The chain links TRBV6-5 to TRBJ2-7, with a weak D call TRBD2 (5 bases). Trimming shortened V by 2 bases and J by 6 bases, and 11 bases separated the two germline ends. CDR3 length equals 13 residues. CDR1 and CDR2 (germline): MNHEY, SVGAGI. CDR3 DNA sequence: TGTGCCAGCAGTTACGGCCAGGCGGGCGAGCAGTACTTC. Translating it yields CASSYGQAGEQYF.

This chain links TRBV18 with TRBJ2-2, with TRBD2 identical over 7 bases. The CDR3 length is 17 residues. Trimming removed 0 bases from V and 4 bases from J; junction bases left unmatched: 8. CDR1 KGHSH and CDR2 LQKENI come from the germline V gene. As DNA, the CDR3 is TGTGCCAGCTCACCACCGAACCCCGGGAGGAGCACCGGGGAGCTGTTTTTT. As protein: CASSPPNPGRSTGELFF.

This clone showed up just a few times. The rearrangement joins TRBV5-6 to TRBJ2-7; D is undetermined. Deletions cut 2 bases from V and 3 bases from J, with 9 bases between. The CDR3 sequence is 13 residues long. Germline CDR1 SGHDT, CDR2 YYEEEE. CDR3 sequence (DNA): TGTGCCAGCAGCTTTTCAGGAGACTACGAGCAGTACTTC. Its translation is CASSFSGDYEQYF.

This rearrangement joins TRBV5-1 to TRBJ2-2, with D possibly called TRBD1 or TRBD2 (5 bases each). The CDR3 extends over 19 amino acids. The germline V gene has CDR1 SGHRS and CDR2 YFSETQ. The germline V and J ends were trimmed by 0 bases and 6 bases, with 24 bases remaining between them. The chain's CDR3 is CASSLERVGDVLSAGELFF. The DNA for the CDR3 is TGCGCCAGCAGCTTGGAGAGGGTAGGGGATGTATTATCGGCCGGGGAGCTGTTTTTT.

The chain links TRBV5-3 to TRBJ2-5, with 7 bases identical to TRBD1. TRBV5-3 is an ORF, and what it does is uncertain. V lost 4 bases, J lost 1 base, and 10 bases stayed unmatched. The CDR3 runs to 16 residues. In DNA, the CDR3 is TGTGCCAGAAGCCGACAGGGCACTACCTCCCAAGAGACCCAGTACTTC. Encoded protein: CARSRQGTTSQETQYF.

The chain uses TRBV5-7 and TRBJ2-6, with D possibly being TRBD1 (5 bases). TRBV5-7 is placed among ORFs of uncertain function. Between the trimmed V and J ends, which lost 2 bases and 3 bases, there was a span of 12 bases. This CDR3 spans 16 amino acids. CDR3 in amino acids: CASSLQPGCGANVLTF. The CDR3 DNA follows: TGTGCCAGCAGCTTACAACCAGGGTGTGGGGCCAACGTCCTGACTTTC.

The J gene is TRBJ1-1, the V gene TRBV5-4, with TRBD1 matching over 7 bases. This CDR3 contains 17 residues. CDR1 and CDR2 (germline): SGHNT, YYREEE (reference sequence). Trimming cost V 4 bases and J 2 bases; bases outside gene matches: 14. The CDR3: CASSMRQGTYVNTEAFF. CDR3 nucleotides: TGTGCCAGCAGCATGCGACAGGGTACGTACGTAAACACTGAAGCTTTCTTT.

This clone was seen just once. The chain couples TRBV5-1 to TRBJ2-3, with D tentatively TRBD1 or TRBD2 (6 bases each). V gave up 5 bases and J gave up 0 bases, with 13 bases separating them. CDR3 length: 15 amino acids. Germline V CDR1 and CDR2: SGHRS, YFSETQ. The CDR3 bases are TGCGCCAGCAGTGGGGGGCTCTCCAGCACAGATACGCAGTATTTT. Protein sequence: CASSGGLSSTDTQYF.